Listed here are 6 T cell receptor beta chains from one sample, sequenced in a study of shared clonotypes between healthy human individuals (dated by TCRdb to the early 2020s). Receptor amplification or capture employed the immunoSEQ multiplex PCR assay. TCRdb mirrors the immuneACCESS table, restricted to in-frame sequences. Some clones are absent from its copies; in checked studies, under half trace to an unresolved V gene, and the reason for the others is unknown. This sample gives about 1.5 million clones in total; 98% of them show up just once. Roughly 0.42% of the sample comes from the top ten. The sequencing sample was made of naive CD4+ T cells sorted from blood. According to the study, the label for this sample's cell subset or site signals: CD45RA+ positively selected. Source of these receptors: a man in his thirties or forties in good health.

A single count supports this clone. The sample holds other DNA sequences that translate to the same CDR3. This sequence joins TRBV18 and TRBJ2-5; D remains unclear. Germline CDR1 is KGHSH and CDR2 is LQKENI. The CDR3 sequence is 12 residues long. V lost 1 base, J lost 4 bases, and 4 bases lay in between. CDR3 sequence reads: CASSPLPETQYF. DNA for the CDR3: TGTGCCAGCTCACCACTTCCAGAGACCCAGTACTTC.

The rearrangement uses TRBV5-4 and TRBJ2-7; 8 positions match TRBD1. Germline V CDR1 and CDR2: SGHNT, YYREEE (reference sequence). With V trimmed by 4 bases and J by 6 bases, 6 bases remained unmatched. The CDR3 consists of 13 residues. CDR3 DNA sequence: TGTGCCAGCAGCCCGGACAGGGATGGCGAGCAGTACTTC. This sequence encodes CASSPDRDGEQYF.

This chain's CDR3 is CASSSYIPRDGEGVLYEQYF. CDR3 DNA sequence: TGTGCCAGCAGTTCATACATCCCCAGAGATGGGGAGGGGGTCCTCTACGAGCAGTACTTC. The rearrangement uses TRBV27 and TRBJ2-7; D possibly corresponds to TRBD2 (7 bases). V lost 4 bases and J lost 3, with 31 bases in between. This CDR3 is 20 amino acids long. Looked up from germline, CDR1 is MNHEY and CDR2 is SMNVEV (reference sequence).

This chain links TRBV9 with TRBJ1-4, with D perhaps TRBD1 (6 bases). The CDR3 spans 15 residues. CDR1 is SGDLS and CDR2 is YYNGEE in the germline V gene. V was clipped by 7 bases and J by 7 bases, with 20 bases between them. The CDR3 DNA reads as TGTGCCAGCTCCCTAGGGGGGGAGAGCGCTGAAAAACTGTTTTTT. Protein sequence: CASSLGGESAEKLFF.

This chain joins TRBV28 and TRBJ2-1, with TRBD2 matching over 8 bases. The CDR3 loop spans 15 amino acids. Trimming removed 5 bases from V and 8 bases from J; junction bases left unmatched: 11. The germline CDR1 and CDR2 sequences are MDHEN and SYDVKM. This CDR3 reads CASSRLAGAAHEQFF. CDR3 DNA: TGTGCCAGCAGTCGTCTAGCGGGTGCGGCCCATGAGCAGTTCTTC.

This clone appeared a single time. The V call is TRBV2, the J call TRBJ2-5; maybe TRBD1 (6 bases). V was shortened by 5 bases and J by 2 bases, with 15 bases between the two germline ends. Germline V CDR1 and CDR2: SNHLY, FYNNEI. This CDR3 region has 15 residues. CDR3: CASSKIRGTQETQYF. In nucleotides, the CDR3 is TGTGCCAGCAGTAAAATCAGGGGAACGCAAGAGACCCAGTACTTC.